Described below is a single T cell receptor beta chain sequence and its context. What it binds is unknown. The record originates from a study of vaccination and CD4 T cells after COVID-19. Looking at the study overall: Median time from COVID diagnosis to post-COVID sampling was about 14 weeks (35 to 161). Overlapping spike peptides of SARS-CoV-2, HCoV-NL63, HCoV-OC43 and HCoV-229E were used, and cells were stimulated with them.

Findings and limits, study-wide: Convalescent patients gained a median approximately 90% of their reactive clones only post-vaccination.

The Oncomine TCR Beta short-read assay was what sequenced the DNA obtained from cultured CD4+ T cells. TCRdb analysed the PCR reads with MiXCR anew, one entry per CDR3 protein. Here the sample spans under 20,000 distinct CDR3 sequences, 52% being singletons. The sample's time point: late sampling 161 to 241 days after vaccination in a few convalescent patients. The treatment is: approximately nine-day PBMC culture with coronavirus spike peptide pools or control peptides (ViraFEST assay). The receptor's source is a human donor who had recovered from COVID-19. This specimen consisted of CD4+ T cells from blood, cultured in vitro, obtained about 7 months after SARS-CoV-2 vaccination.

Here the CDR3 DNA reads TGTGCCAGCAGCTTTACAGGGGGCCCTAACTATGGCTACACCTTC. Amino acids: CASSFTGGPNYGYTF. The chain combines TRBV7-9 with TRBJ1-2; 9 bases match TRBD1. The CDR3 loop spans 15 amino acids. The V and J ends lost 3 bases and 0 bases, in that order; junction bases with no gene match: 2. CDR1 is SEHNR, CDR2 FQNEAQ, per germline (reference sequence).